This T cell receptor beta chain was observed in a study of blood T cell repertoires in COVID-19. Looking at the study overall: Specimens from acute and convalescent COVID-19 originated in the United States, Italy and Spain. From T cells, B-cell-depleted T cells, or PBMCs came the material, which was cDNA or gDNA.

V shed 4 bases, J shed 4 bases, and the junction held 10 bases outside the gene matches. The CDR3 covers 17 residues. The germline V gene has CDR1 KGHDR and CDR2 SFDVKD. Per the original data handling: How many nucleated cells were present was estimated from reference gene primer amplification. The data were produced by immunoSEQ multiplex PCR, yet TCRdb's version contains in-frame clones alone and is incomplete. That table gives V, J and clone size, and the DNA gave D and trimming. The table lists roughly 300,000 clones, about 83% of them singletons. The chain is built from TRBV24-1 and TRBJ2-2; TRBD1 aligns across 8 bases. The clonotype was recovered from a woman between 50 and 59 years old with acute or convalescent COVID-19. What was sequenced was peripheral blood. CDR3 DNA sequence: TGTGCCACCAGTGACCCCTCCAGGACAGGGTCCACCGGGGAGCTGTTTTTT. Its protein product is CATSDPSRTGSTGELFF.